This T cell receptor (beta chain) emerged from a study of CXCR3-negative and CXCR3-positive naive CD8 T cells (dated by TCRdb to between 2018 and 2021). For context, the study as a whole: In total, around 140 million TRB reads were obtained, corresponding to roughly 1.5 +/- 0.3 million reads per library. Data from about 10 donors, pooled across two independent experiments, went into the diversity and physicochemical repertoire analyses. The TRBV-TRBJ cluster analysis covered naive subsets from a handful of donors and memory cells from 3 donors.

Worth noting for this clonotype: Its binding antigen is unknown.

The study at large found these results: Because surface CD5, which is linked to self-reactivity in mice, was comparable between the naive subsets, TCR interaction strength was also inferred from the physicochemical properties of TRB CDR3s. Comparably high repertoire diversity was found in both naive subsets, whereas much lower repertoire diversity was found in memory CD8+ T cells. Because CXCR3 expression was partially decreased after cryopreservation, freshly isolated PBMCs were used for most assays. TRB CDR3s from CXCR3-positive naive cells showed higher hydrophobicity (lower Kidera factor 4), lower energy, and higher strength and volume indices than CXCR3-negative naive cells. TRBV-TRBJ usage was similar between naive CXCR3-negative and CXCR3-positive cells from the same donor, while memory cells showed distinct patterns.

For every CD8+ T cell subset, over 250,000 cells were flow-sorted straight into RLT lysis buffer, and each subset was sorted in triplicate. To keep memory contaminants out, a stringent definition of naive CD8+ T cells was applied: CD45RO-CCR7+CD27+CD95-. Peripheral blood mononuclear cells were isolated from buffy coats using standard density gradient centrifugation. A FACSAria III was used to flow-sort naive CD8+ T cells into CXCR3-negative and CXCR3-positive populations. Total RNA was extracted from sorted cells with an RNeasy Mini Kit. TCRdb names NextSeq 550 as the instrument used. The Human TCR Profiling Kit (MiLaboratory) was used to prepare UMI-labeled 5' RACE TRB cDNA libraries. cDNA synthesis used the entire amount of extracted RNA, and PCR amplification then used the entire amount of cDNA produced. Libraries were prepared in parallel with an identical number of PCR cycles. Concerning the study's data processing: MIGEC and MiXCR extracted about 49,000 +/- 11,000 unique UMI-labeled TRB cDNA molecules per library, requiring at least two reads per UMI. On average, approximately 40,000 +/- 10,000 functional in-frame TRB CDR3 nucleotide clonotypes lacking stop codons were found per library. After downsampling to 5000 UMI-labeled TRB molecules per sample, diversity metrics, including normalized Shannon-Wiener and Chao1, were computed in VDJtools. Clonotype-size-weighted physicochemical properties of the central five CDR3 residues (interaction energy, strength, volume and Kidera factor 4) were computed in VDJtools. The reads were reprocessed in TCRdb, with one entry per CDR3 protein sequence and no accompanying DNA. TCRdb, not the authors, supplied the V and J calls. This sample's records show about 120,000 distinct CDR3 sequences. The ten largest clonotypes hold about 0.35% of the sample.

The germline V gene yields SGHRS for CDR1 and YFSETQ for CDR2. The CDR3 runs 19 amino acids, cysteine and phenylalanine included. No DNA was logged. This TCR derives from a human donor in good health. Some clones in this sample may be carry-over from other donors' samples. Sequenced input: naive CXCR3+ CD8+ T cells from blood. The cell subset or site label, read with the paper, signifies: CD45RO-CCR7+CD27+CD95- naive CD8+ T cells expressing CXCR3 (TNR3+). The chain was built from TRBV5-1 and TRBJ1-2; lacking DNA, the TRBD1 call made by TCRdb goes unchecked. The CDR3: CASSLAPGTADLANYGYTF.